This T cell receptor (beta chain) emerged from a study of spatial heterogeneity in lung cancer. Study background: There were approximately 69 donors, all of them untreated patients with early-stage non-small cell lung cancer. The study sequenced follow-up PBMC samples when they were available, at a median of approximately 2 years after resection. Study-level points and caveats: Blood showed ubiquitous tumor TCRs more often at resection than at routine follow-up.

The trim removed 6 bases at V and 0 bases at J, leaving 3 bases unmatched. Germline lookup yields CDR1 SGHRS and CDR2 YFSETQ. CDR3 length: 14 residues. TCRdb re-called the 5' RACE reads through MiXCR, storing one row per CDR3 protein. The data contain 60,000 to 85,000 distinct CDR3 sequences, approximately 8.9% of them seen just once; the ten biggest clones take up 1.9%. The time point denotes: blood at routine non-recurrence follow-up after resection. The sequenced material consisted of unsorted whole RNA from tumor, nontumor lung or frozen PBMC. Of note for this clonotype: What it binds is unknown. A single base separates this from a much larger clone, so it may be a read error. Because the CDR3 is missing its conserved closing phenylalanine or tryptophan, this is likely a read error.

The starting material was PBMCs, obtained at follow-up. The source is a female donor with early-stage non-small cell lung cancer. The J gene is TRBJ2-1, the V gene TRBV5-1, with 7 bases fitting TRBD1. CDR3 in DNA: TGCGCCAGCACCCACAGGGGCTCCTACAATGAGCAGTTCTTA. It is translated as CASTHRGSYNEQFL.